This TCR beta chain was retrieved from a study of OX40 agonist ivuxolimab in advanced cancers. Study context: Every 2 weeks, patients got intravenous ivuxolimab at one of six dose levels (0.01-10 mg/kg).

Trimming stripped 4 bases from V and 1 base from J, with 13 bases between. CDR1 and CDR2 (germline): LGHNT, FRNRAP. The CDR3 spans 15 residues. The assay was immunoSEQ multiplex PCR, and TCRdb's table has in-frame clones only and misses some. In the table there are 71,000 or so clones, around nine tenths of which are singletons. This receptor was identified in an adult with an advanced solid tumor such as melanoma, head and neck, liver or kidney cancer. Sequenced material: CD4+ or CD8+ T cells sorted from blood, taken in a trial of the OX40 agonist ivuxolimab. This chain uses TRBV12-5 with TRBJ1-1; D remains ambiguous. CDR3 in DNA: TGTGCTAGTGGTTCTGGGCAAGGTCAGAACACTGAAGCTTTCTTT. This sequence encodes CASGSGQGQNTEAFF. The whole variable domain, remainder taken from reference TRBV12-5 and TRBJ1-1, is DARVTQTPRHKVTEMGQEVTMRCQPILGHNTVFWYRQTMMQGLELLAYFRNRAPLDDSGMPKDRFSAEMPDATLATLKIQPSEPRDSAVYFCASGSGQGQNTEAFFGQGTRLTVV.